Listed below are T cell receptor beta chains from one sample, sequenced in a study of blood T cell repertoires in COVID-19. Data came from immunoSEQ multiplex PCR; TCRdb stores just in-frame clones and leaves some out. The sample lists roughly 250,000 clones; around 87% were seen once. The sequenced sample consisted of PBMCs or T cells enriched from blood (not recorded which). All receptors come from a woman between 45 and 65 years old who had recovered from COVID-19. CDR3s include the opening cysteine and the closing phenylalanine or tryptophan. Fields, in order: D gene, V gene, clone size, J gene, CDR3 DNA, CDR3 protein. A D gene is named only where the DNA matches it firmly. Size is stated for part of the rows, as once, few or many counts, or as a class when the clone is expanded.

d_gene: -
v_gene: TRBV30
abundance: -
j_gene: TRBJ2-3
CDR3nt: TGTGCCTGGACCTCCCCAAGCATCCCCACAGATACGCAGTATTTT
CDR3aa: CAWTSPSIPTDTQYF

d_gene: TRBD1
v_gene: TRBV3-1/TRBV3-2
abundance: -
j_gene: TRBJ2-3
CDR3nt: TGTGCCAGCAGCACCCAGACAGGGGGCGGGACAGATACGCAGTATTTT
CDR3aa: CASSTQTGGGTDTQYF

d_gene: TRBD1
v_gene: TRBV4-1
abundance: -
j_gene: TRBJ1-1
CDR3nt: TGCGCCAGCAGCAGACGGACAGGGGGCGAGGGCACTGAAGCTTTCTTT
CDR3aa: CASSRRTGGEGTEAFF

d_gene: TRBD1
v_gene: TRBV27
abundance: -
j_gene: TRBJ2-7
CDR3nt: TGTGCCAGCAGTCCGCCGGGACAGGTATACGAGCAGTACTTC
CDR3aa: CASSPPGQVYEQYF

d_gene: -
v_gene: TRBV28
abundance: once
j_gene: TRBJ2-7
CDR3nt: TGTGCCAGCAGTTTATCCCGACTAGGAACCTACGAGCAGTACTTC
CDR3aa: CASSLSRLGTYEQYF

d_gene: TRBD2
v_gene: TRBV30
abundance: -
j_gene: TRBJ2-3
CDR3nt: TGTGCCTGGAGTATGAGCGGGAGACACTACACAGATACGCAGTATTTT
CDR3aa: CAWSMSGRHYTDTQYF

d_gene: TRBD1
v_gene: TRBV5-1
abundance: once
j_gene: TRBJ2-3
CDR3nt: TGCGCCAGCAGCCCCAGGGGGCGGACAGATACGCAGTATTTT
CDR3aa: CASSPRGRTDTQYF

d_gene: -
v_gene: TRBV20-1
abundance: -
j_gene: TRBJ1-2
CDR3nt: TGCAGTGCTAGAGGGGGCACTGGCTACACCTTC
CDR3aa: CSARGGTGYTF

d_gene: TRBD1
v_gene: TRBV4-1
abundance: -
j_gene: TRBJ1-3
CDR3nt: TGCGCCAGCAGCCTTTCCGGGACAGGGCTTTCTGGAAACACCATATATTTT
CDR3aa: CASSLSGTGLSGNTIYF

d_gene: -
v_gene: TRBV3-1/TRBV3-2
abundance: -
j_gene: TRBJ2-6
CDR3nt: TGTGCCAGCAGCCGCTCCGGAGGCGCCGGGGCCAACGTCCTGACTTTC
CDR3aa: CASSRSGGAGANVLTF

d_gene: -
v_gene: TRBV28
abundance: -
j_gene: TRBJ2-7
CDR3nt: TGTGCCAGCAGTTCCGGACAGACCTACGAGCAGTACTTC
CDR3aa: CASSSGQTYEQYF

d_gene: TRBD1
v_gene: TRBV7-9
abundance: few
j_gene: TRBJ1-2
CDR3nt: TGTGCCAGCAGCTTAGCAATGGACAGGGAGTACGGCTACACCTTC
CDR3aa: CASSLAMDREYGYTF

d_gene: TRBD2
v_gene: TRBV5-1
abundance: -
j_gene: TRBJ2-1
CDR3nt: TGCGCCAGCAGCCCAGAGACTAGCGTCTTTATCGATGAGCAGTTCTTC
CDR3aa: CASSPETSVFIDEQFF

d_gene: TRBD1
v_gene: TRBV3-1/TRBV3-2
abundance: -
j_gene: TRBJ1-1
CDR3nt: TGTGCCAGCAGCCAAAGGGGGCTGGGGAACACTGAAGCTTTCTTT
CDR3aa: CASSQRGLGNTEAFF

d_gene: -
v_gene: TRBV5-1
abundance: once
j_gene: TRBJ2-7
CDR3nt: TGCGCCAGCAGCTTGAATCCAGGGTACTACGAGCAGTACTTC
CDR3aa: CASSLNPGYYEQYF

d_gene: -
v_gene: TRBV28
abundance: -
j_gene: TRBJ1-2
CDR3nt: TGTGCCAGCAGATCCCCCTCAGGGTTTAACTATGGCTACACCTTC
CDR3aa: CASRSPSGFNYGYTF

d_gene: -
v_gene: TRBV28
abundance: -
j_gene: TRBJ1-2
CDR3nt: TGTGCCAGCAGCGGCGAAACTCAGGGGCCCGCACCGGGGGGCTACACCTTC
CDR3aa: CASSGETQGPAPGGYTF

d_gene: TRBD1
v_gene: TRBV23-1
abundance: -
j_gene: TRBJ2-2
CDR3nt: TGCGCCAGCAGTCACCCGGACAGGCGGGCACCGAACACCGGGGAGCTGTTTTTT
CDR3aa: CASSHPDRRAPNTGELFF

d_gene: TRBD1
v_gene: TRBV5-1
abundance: -
j_gene: TRBJ2-7
CDR3nt: TGCGCCAGCAGTCTGGGACAGGGGAGTACCTACGAGCAGTACTTC
CDR3aa: CASSLGQGSTYEQYF

d_gene: -
v_gene: TRBV28
abundance: -
j_gene: TRBJ1-5
CDR3nt: TGTGCCAGCAGTTATCAGGGAGGTGAATTGCCCCAGCATTTT
CDR3aa: CASSYQGGELPQHF

d_gene: -
v_gene: TRBV28
abundance: -
j_gene: TRBJ2-7
CDR3nt: TGTGCCAGCAGTTTTTTCTTTAGCGGAACCTACGAGCAGTACTTC
CDR3aa: CASSFFFSGTYEQYF

d_gene: TRBD1
v_gene: TRBV7-8
abundance: -
j_gene: TRBJ2-2
CDR3nt: TGTGCCAGCAGCTCGGGACAGAAGTACACCGGGGAGCTGTTTTTT
CDR3aa: CASSSGQKYTGELFF

d_gene: -
v_gene: TRBV3-1/TRBV3-2
abundance: few
j_gene: TRBJ2-6
CDR3nt: TGTGCCAGCAGCCACTTCGGGGCTGGGGCCAACGTCCTGACTTTC
CDR3aa: CASSHFGAGANVLTF

d_gene: TRBD1
v_gene: TRBV10-3
abundance: once
j_gene: TRBJ1-2
CDR3nt: TGTGCCATCAGTGGGGGACAGTCCTATAGGCTTAACTATGGCTACACCTTC
CDR3aa: CAISGGQSYRLNYGYTF

d_gene: -
v_gene: TRBV12-5
abundance: once
j_gene: TRBJ1-1
CDR3nt: TGTGCTAGTGGTCCCCCGGGCAGGGTGAACACTGAAGCTTTCTTT
CDR3aa: CASGPPGRVNTEAFF

d_gene: -
v_gene: TRBV2
abundance: once
j_gene: TRBJ2-7
CDR3nt: TGTGCCAGCAGTGATCCGGGGGAATCGGGAGAGCAGTACTTC
CDR3aa: CASSDPGESGEQYF

d_gene: -
v_gene: TRBV5-4
abundance: -
j_gene: TRBJ1-1
CDR3nt: TGTGCCAGCAGCTTGGCTCGGGTGGGCACTGAAGCTTTCTTT
CDR3aa: CASSLARVGTEAFF

d_gene: TRBD2
v_gene: TRBV27
abundance: -
j_gene: TRBJ2-2
CDR3nt: TGTGCCAGCCGAGAATTGGGACTAGCGGGACACACCGGGGAGCTGTTTTTT
CDR3aa: CASRELGLAGHTGELFF

d_gene: TRBD1
v_gene: TRBV7-3
abundance: few
j_gene: TRBJ2-1
CDR3nt: TGTGCCAGCAGCCTTGGACAGGCGCGGAGTGAGCAGTTCTTC
CDR3aa: CASSLGQARSEQFF

d_gene: TRBD1
v_gene: TRBV4-2
abundance: -
j_gene: TRBJ1-1
CDR3nt: TGTGCCAGCAGCAAAAGTACACAGGGGGCGAACACTGAAGCTTTCTTT
CDR3aa: CASSKSTQGANTEAFF

d_gene: -
v_gene: TRBV5-4
abundance: -
j_gene: TRBJ1-1
CDR3nt: TGTGCCAGCAGCTTCCCGACGGGGAACACTGAAGCTTTCTTT
CDR3aa: CASSFPTGNTEAFF

d_gene: -
v_gene: TRBV2
abundance: -
j_gene: TRBJ2-3
CDR3nt: TGTGCCAGCCGAGGTCGGGACTTTATCACAGATACGCAGTATTTT
CDR3aa: CASRGRDFITDTQYF

d_gene: -
v_gene: TRBV7-9
abundance: few
j_gene: TRBJ1-2
CDR3nt: TGTGCCAGCAGCTCAAGGAGGGATGGCTACACCTTC
CDR3aa: CASSSRRDGYTF

d_gene: TRBD2
v_gene: TRBV5-6
abundance: -
j_gene: TRBJ2-1
CDR3nt: TGTGCCAGCAGCCCCACTCGATGGGGGGAGCGGGACCATGAGCAGTTCTTC
CDR3aa: CASSPTRWGERDHEQFF

d_gene: -
v_gene: TRBV5-1
abundance: -
j_gene: TRBJ1-1
CDR3nt: TGCGCCAGCAGCTTGGCTAGGCTCACTGAAGCTTTCTTT
CDR3aa: CASSLARLTEAFF

d_gene: -
v_gene: TRBV27
abundance: once
j_gene: TRBJ1-4
CDR3nt: TGTGCCAGCAGTATAGAGGGGGTAGGACTGTTTTTT
CDR3aa: CASSIEGVGLFF

d_gene: -
v_gene: TRBV28
abundance: few
j_gene: TRBJ1-2
CDR3nt: TGTGCCAGCAGTTTATATTCAGGGCGAAGTGACGGCTACACCTTC
CDR3aa: CASSLYSGRSDGYTF

d_gene: TRBD2
v_gene: TRBV5-1
abundance: -
j_gene: TRBJ2-7
CDR3nt: TGCGCCAGCAGCTTGGACGTAGGGACTAGAGGGTACGAGCAGTACTTC
CDR3aa: CASSLDVGTRGYEQYF

d_gene: -
v_gene: TRBV19
abundance: -
j_gene: TRBJ2-3
CDR3nt: TGTGCCAGTAGTACACAGAGCACAGATACGCAGTATTTT
CDR3aa: CASSTQSTDTQYF

d_gene: TRBD1
v_gene: TRBV4-3
abundance: -
j_gene: TRBJ2-7
CDR3nt: TGCGCCAGCAGCCTAGGACAGGGCTACGAGCAGTACTTC
CDR3aa: CASSLGQGYEQYF

d_gene: -
v_gene: TRBV28
abundance: -
j_gene: TRBJ1-2
CDR3nt: TGTGCCAGCTGCCCTGGGGGGAATAACTATGGCTACACCTTC
CDR3aa: CASCPGGNNYGYTF

d_gene: TRBD1
v_gene: TRBV5-1
abundance: few
j_gene: TRBJ1-2
CDR3nt: TGCGCCAGCAGCGCGCTACAGGGGAACTATGGCTACACCTTC
CDR3aa: CASSALQGNYGYTF

d_gene: TRBD2
v_gene: TRBV10-3
abundance: -
j_gene: TRBJ2-1
CDR3nt: TGTGCCATCAGTGAGTCTAGCGGGAGGCGCCGGCCCTACAATGAGCAGTTCTTC
CDR3aa: CAISESSGRRRPYNEQFF

d_gene: -
v_gene: TRBV11-2
abundance: -
j_gene: TRBJ2-7
CDR3nt: TGTGCCAGCAGCTTAAACAGCTTTGCCTCCGAGCAGTACTTC
CDR3aa: CASSLNSFASEQYF

d_gene: TRBD1
v_gene: TRBV5-8
abundance: once
j_gene: TRBJ1-3
CDR3nt: TGTGCCAGCAGCTTTGGGACAGGGGAGGACACCATATATTTT
CDR3aa: CASSFGTGEDTIYF

d_gene: TRBD2
v_gene: TRBV5-1
abundance: -
j_gene: TRBJ2-1
CDR3nt: TGCGCCAGCAGCCCCCTGATAGCGGGAGACAATGAGCAGTTCTTC
CDR3aa: CASSPLIAGDNEQFF

d_gene: -
v_gene: TRBV4-1
abundance: -
j_gene: TRBJ1-4
CDR3nt: TGCGCCAGCAGCCAAGATGCGTCCCCTAATGAAAAACTGTTTTTT
CDR3aa: CASSQDASPNEKLFF

d_gene: TRBD1
v_gene: TRBV6-1
abundance: many
j_gene: TRBJ2-7
CDR3nt: TGTGCCAGCAGTGAATTGCCGGGACAGGGGTCGGATGAGCAGTACTTC
CDR3aa: CASSELPGQGSDEQYF

d_gene: TRBD2
v_gene: TRBV28
abundance: -
j_gene: TRBJ2-1
CDR3nt: TGTGCCAGCAGGACTAGCGGGAACTACAATGAGCAGTTCTTC
CDR3aa: CASRTSGNYNEQFF

d_gene: TRBD2
v_gene: TRBV7-2
abundance: few
j_gene: TRBJ2-7
CDR3nt: TGTGCCAGCAGCCCACTAGCGGGAGCGAGCGAGCAGTACTTC
CDR3aa: CASSPLAGASEQYF

d_gene: -
v_gene: TRBV7-9
abundance: -
j_gene: TRBJ2-3
CDR3nt: TGTGCCAGCAGCTTAGGCAGGGGGGCGGACTACTTAGATACGCAGTATTTT
CDR3aa: CASSLGRGADYLDTQYF

d_gene: TRBD2
v_gene: TRBV5-4
abundance: -
j_gene: TRBJ2-3
CDR3nt: TGTGCCAGCAGCTTATTACTAGCGGACACAGATACGCAGTATTTT
CDR3aa: CASSLLLADTDTQYF

d_gene: -
v_gene: TRBV7-2
abundance: -
j_gene: TRBJ2-7
CDR3nt: TGTGCCAGCAGCTCAGCCTACGAGCAGTACTTC
CDR3aa: CASSSAYEQYF